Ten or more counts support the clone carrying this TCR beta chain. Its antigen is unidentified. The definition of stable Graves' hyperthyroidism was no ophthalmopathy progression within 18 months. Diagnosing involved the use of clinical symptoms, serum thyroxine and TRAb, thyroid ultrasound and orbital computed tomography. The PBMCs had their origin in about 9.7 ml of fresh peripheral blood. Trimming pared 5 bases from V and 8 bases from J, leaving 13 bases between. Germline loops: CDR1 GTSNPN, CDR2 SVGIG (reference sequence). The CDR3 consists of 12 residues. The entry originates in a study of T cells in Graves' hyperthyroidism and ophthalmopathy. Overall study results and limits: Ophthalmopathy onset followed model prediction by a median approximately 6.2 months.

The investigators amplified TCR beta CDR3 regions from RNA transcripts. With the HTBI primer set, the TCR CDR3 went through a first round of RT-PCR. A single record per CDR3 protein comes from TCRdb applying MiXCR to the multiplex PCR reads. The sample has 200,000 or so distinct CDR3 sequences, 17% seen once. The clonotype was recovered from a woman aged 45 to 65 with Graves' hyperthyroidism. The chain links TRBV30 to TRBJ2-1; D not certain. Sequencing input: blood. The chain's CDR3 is CAWSYSAHEQFF. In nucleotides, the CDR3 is TGTGCCTGGTCCTACAGTGCCCATGAGCAGTTCTTC.